Described below is a single TCR beta chain sequence and its context. The entry originates in a study of T cell repertoires in ileal Crohn's disease. The time point denotes: proximal margin of the surgical specimen (macroscopically non-inflamed). The length of the CDR3 is 15 residues. V was trimmed by 4 bases and J by 5 bases, leaving 14 bases between them. Germline lookup yields CDR1 SGHAT and CDR2 FQNNGV. The table came from immunoSEQ multiplex PCR; TCRdb's copy has only in-frame clones and leaves some out. The sample includes roughly 3,000 clones, about nine tenths of them seen just once. Sequenced material: ileal tissue. This sequence joins TRBV11-2 and TRBJ2-2; D assignment may be TRBD1 or TRBD2 (5 bases each). This clonotype was sampled from an adult with Crohn's disease. The CDR3 here is CASSSGATETGELFF. CDR3 bases: TGTGCCAGCAGCTCCGGGGCGACAGAGACCGGGGAGCTGTTTTTT.